Listed below are T cell receptor beta chains from one sample, sequenced in a study of blood T cell repertoires in COVID-19. Profiled with immunoSEQ multiplex PCR; TCRdb holds only in-frame clones, not every one. Of about 260,000 clones in the sample, approximately 86% were seen once. The sequenced material came from peripheral blood. These receptors originate from a man aged 35 to 55 with active or convalescent COVID-19. CDR3s include the opening cysteine and the closing phenylalanine or tryptophan.

TRBV7-9,CASSPRVAGTQETQYF
TRBV19,CASSSNRGLYGYTF
TRBV6-5,CASSYGGGPNNEQFF
TRBV27,CASSPPPWLAGGFYNEQFF
TRBV9,CASSARTGNTGELFF
TRBV7-2,CASSYRGREQYF
TRBV9,CASSVGGQFGELFF
TRBV19,CASSISPGTASGELFF
TRBV9,CASSVGLAGGELFF
TRBV25-1,CASQTLESDTQYF
TRBV2,CASSALRGSNEQFF
TRBV4-1,CASSQDPQVSGANVLTF
TRBV7-2,CASSLTYSGVLADTQYF
TRBV12-5,CASGWTSGDNEQFF
TRBV11-2,CASSVDSYMNTEAFF
TRBV6-5,CASSPPTSMVREQFF
TRBV28,CATATPSNQPQHF
TRBV9,CASSSTGERVTQYF
TRBV11-2,CASGGQAGETQYF
TRBV6-5,CAPTRVGRYNEQFF
TRBV29-1,CSVPSTGTLYGYTF
TRBV4-1,CASSPDRGNSPLHF
TRBV7-3,CASSPGLAGYNEQFF
TRBV5-1,CASSLTTGLSSSYEQYF
TRBV5-6,CASSLIRAPNEKLFF
TRBV4-2,CASSQGAPGTSYNEQFF
TRBV15,CATSLEQSYEQYF
TRBV5-1,CASSLYPTSSYEQYF
TRBV30,CAWSVKPAGANVLTF
TRBV14,CASSPRTGRTEAFF
TRBV28,CASSLSPGGQSDTQYF
TRBV27,CASSLHPQQVTEAFF
TRBV4-2,CASSPGRVSGEQFF
TRBV11-3,CASSGQGNTEAFF
TRBV13,CASSFGHFGGEGQPQHF
TRBV27,CASSSRGRGNTIYF
TRBV12-3/TRBV12-4,CASSPRQARPLHF
TRBV19,CASRPDSYNSPLHF
TRBV11-2,CASSKQEDSYEQYF
TRBV10-3,CAISDPLRDSTEAFF
TRBV7-9,CASSLQQHGYTF
TRBV27,CASSSHRTAAYEQYF
TRBV11-3,CASSPAVEQFF
TRBV29-1,CSVLMTGLDYEQYF
TRBV7-2,CASTKEASGGVNPYNEQFF
TRBV5-1,CASSVAGVATEAFF
TRBV6-5,CASRTGDQDTIYF
TRBV29-1,CSVVPGGGNEKLFF
TRBV3-1/TRBV3-2,CASSQSWREGYEQYF
TRBV28,CASGIRVAGSQETQYF
TRBV5-6,CASSRPSTGPYEQYF
TRBV6-5,CASSNPEIGYNEQFF
TRBV7-9,CASSSPRAGGIWETQYF
TRBV12-3/TRBV12-4,CASSLKTGGLQYF
TRBV30,CAWSVLRAITF